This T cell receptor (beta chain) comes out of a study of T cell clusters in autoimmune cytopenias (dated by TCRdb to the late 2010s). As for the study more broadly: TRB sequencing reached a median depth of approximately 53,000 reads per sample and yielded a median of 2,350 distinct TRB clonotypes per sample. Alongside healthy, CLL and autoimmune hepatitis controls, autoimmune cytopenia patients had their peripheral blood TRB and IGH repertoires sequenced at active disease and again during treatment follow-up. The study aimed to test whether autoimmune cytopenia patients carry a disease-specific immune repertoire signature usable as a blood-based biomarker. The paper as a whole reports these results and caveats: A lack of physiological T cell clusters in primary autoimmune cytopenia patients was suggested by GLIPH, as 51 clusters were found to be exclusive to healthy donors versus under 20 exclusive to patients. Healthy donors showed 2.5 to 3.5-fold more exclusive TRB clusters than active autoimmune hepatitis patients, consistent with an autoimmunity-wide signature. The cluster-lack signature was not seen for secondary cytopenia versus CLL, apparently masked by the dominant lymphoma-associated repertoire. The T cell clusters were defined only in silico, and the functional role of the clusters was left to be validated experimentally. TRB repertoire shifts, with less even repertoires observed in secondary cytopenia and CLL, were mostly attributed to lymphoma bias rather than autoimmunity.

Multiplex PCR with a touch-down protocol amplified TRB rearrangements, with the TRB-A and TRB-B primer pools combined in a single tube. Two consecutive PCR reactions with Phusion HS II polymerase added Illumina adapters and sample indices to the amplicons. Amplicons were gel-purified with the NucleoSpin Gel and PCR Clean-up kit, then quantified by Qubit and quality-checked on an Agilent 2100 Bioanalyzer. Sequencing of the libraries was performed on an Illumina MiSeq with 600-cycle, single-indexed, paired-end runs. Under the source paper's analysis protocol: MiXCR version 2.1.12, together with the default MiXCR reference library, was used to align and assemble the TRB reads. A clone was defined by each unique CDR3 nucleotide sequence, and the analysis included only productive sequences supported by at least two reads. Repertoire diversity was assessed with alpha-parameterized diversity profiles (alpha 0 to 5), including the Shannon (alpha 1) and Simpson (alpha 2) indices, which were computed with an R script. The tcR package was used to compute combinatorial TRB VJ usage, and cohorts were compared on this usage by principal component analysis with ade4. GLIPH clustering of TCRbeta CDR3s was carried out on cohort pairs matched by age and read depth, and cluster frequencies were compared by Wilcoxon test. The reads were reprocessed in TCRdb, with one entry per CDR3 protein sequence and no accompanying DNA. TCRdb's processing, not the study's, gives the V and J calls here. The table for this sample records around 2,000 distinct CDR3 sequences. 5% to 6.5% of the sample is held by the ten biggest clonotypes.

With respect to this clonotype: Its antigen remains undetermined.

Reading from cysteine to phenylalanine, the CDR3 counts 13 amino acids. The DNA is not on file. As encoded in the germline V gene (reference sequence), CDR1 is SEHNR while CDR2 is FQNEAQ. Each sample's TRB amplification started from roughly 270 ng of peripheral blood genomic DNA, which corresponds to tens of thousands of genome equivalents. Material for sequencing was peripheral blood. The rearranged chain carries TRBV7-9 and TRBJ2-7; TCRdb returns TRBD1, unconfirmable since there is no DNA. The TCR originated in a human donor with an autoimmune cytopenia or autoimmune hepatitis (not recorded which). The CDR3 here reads CASSHATGGEQYF.